The 29 T cell receptor beta chains listed next were all sequenced from one sample in a study of type 1 regulatory T cells. Their recognized antigens are unknown. TCRdb re-derived calls from the reads in MiXCR, one entry per CDR3 protein. The sample includes about 24,000 distinct CDR3 sequences, 55% to 75% seen only once; the top ten take 13% to 15%. The sample was cultured T cells, either the whole culture or a sorted T cell fraction (not recorded which). The subset here: Tr1-enriched cell product generated in vitro against host alloantigens. The receptors stem from a human donor in good health.

The chain carries TRBV5-1 and TRBJ1-6; TRBD1 matches 7 bases. The J segment lost 5 bases and the V segment lost 4 bases, leaving 6 bases of the junction unmatched. Germline lookup yields CDR1 SGHRS and CDR2 YFSETQ. This CDR3 comprises 15 residues. The CDR3 reads CASSTQTGNNSPLHF. In DNA form, the CDR3 reads TGCGCCAGCAGCACCCAGACAGGGAATAATTCACCCCTCCACTTT.

The rearrangement links TRBV3-1 to TRBJ2-1, with 8 bases matching TRBD1. Germline lookup yields CDR1 LGHDT and CDR2 YNNKEL (reference sequence). This CDR3 spans 14 amino acids. After removal of 2 bases from V and 15 bases from J, the junction contained 12 bases not matched to a gene. CDR3 residues: CASSQTDRVSRLFF. CDR3 DNA sequence: TGTGCCAGCAGCCAAACGGACAGGGTAAGCAGGCTGTTCTTC.

The rearrangement joins TRBV4-2 to TRBJ2-3; 10 positions match TRBD2. J gave up 4 bases and V 4 bases, and 8 bases lay outside the gene matches. The CDR3 runs 16 residues. The germline CDR1 and CDR2 sequences are LGHNA and YNFKEQ. The CDR3 region has the DNA TGTGCCAGCAGCCGCATTACTAGCGGGGTTGCAGATACGCAGTATTTT. Translating gives CASSRITSGVADTQYF.

This clonotype appeared a few times. The V and J genes are TRBV10-2 and TRBJ2-7; 11 bases map to TRBD2. Per the germline V gene, CDR1 is WSHSY and CDR2 is SAAADI. Trimming at V came to 5 bases and at J to 3 bases, leaving 6 bases not matched to a gene. The CDR3 covers 15 residues. In nucleotides, the CDR3 is TGCGCCAGCAGTCTTACTAGCGGGGGAGTCTACGAGCAGTACTTC. Protein: CASSLTSGGVYEQYF.

This chain's CDR3 is CASSPDVYQETQYF. The CDR3 region has the DNA TGTGCCAGTAGTCCTGACGTCTACCAAGAGACCCAGTACTTC. The rearrangement joins TRBV19 to TRBJ2-5; D unresolved. V lost 5 bases and J 0 bases, leaving 10 bases between the germline ends. This CDR3 comprises 14 residues. Germline V gene lookup returns CDR1 LNHDA and CDR2 SQIVND (reference sequence). The full variable domain, its missing parts supplied by reference TRBV19 and TRBJ2-5, is DGGITQSPKYLFRKEGQNVTLSCEQNLNHDAMYWYRQDPGQGLRLIYYSQIVNDFQKGDIAEGYSVSREKKESFPLTVTSAQKNPTAFYLCASSPDVYQETQYFGPGTRLLVL.

This clonotype was picked up a small number of times. V is TRBV18 and J is TRBJ1-2; 11 nucleotides agree with TRBD1. The CDR3 is 14 amino acids. With V trimmed by 0 bases and J by 8 bases, 2 bases remained unmatched. Germline loops: CDR1 KGHSH, CDR2 LQKENI. CDR3 bases: TGTGCCAGCTCACCACCCGGGACAGGGGGAGGCTACACCTTC. Encoded protein: CASSPPGTGGGYTF.

The V and J genes are TRBV18 and TRBJ2-5; the D call may be TRBD1 or TRBD2 (5 bases each). Germline CDR1 reads KGHSH; CDR2 reads LQKENI. The CDR3 runs 12 residues. Trimming removed 3 bases at V and 4 bases at J, with 6 bases between. This CDR3 reads CASSPRGETQYF. DNA of the CDR3: TGTGCCAGCTCACCGAGGGGAGAGACCCAGTACTTC.

This clonotype was observed a few times. V gene TRBV18 combines with J gene TRBJ2-3; D might be TRBD1 or TRBD2, each matching 5 bases. The V end lost 3 bases, the J end lost 4 bases, and 11 bases lay between the germline ends. The CDR3 consists of 14 residues. Germline CDR1 and CDR2: KGHSH and LQKENI. CDR3 nucleotides: TGTGCCAGCTCACCGGGACGGGTTGCAGATACGCAGTATTTT. It is translated as CASSPGRVADTQYF.

This clonotype was found a few times. V gene TRBV30 combines with J gene TRBJ1-4, with D possibly being TRBD1 (6 bases). Germline CDR1 and CDR2: GTSNPN and SVGIG (reference sequence). The CDR3 loop spans 13 amino acids. Trimming took 0 bases from V and 7 from J, leaving 9 bases between them. CDR3 nucleotide sequence: TGTGCCTGGAGTGTACAGGGTTTTGAAAAACTGTTTTTT. It codes for CAWSVQGFEKLFF.

V usage is TRBV10-3 and J usage is TRBJ1-2; 8 bases are shared with TRBD1. This CDR3 contains 15 residues. The junction had 5 bases not matched to a gene; V was cut back by 3 bases and J by 2 bases. Germline CDR1 reads ENHRY; CDR2 reads SYGVKD. The CDR3 bases are TGTGCCATCAGTGACAGGGGGCAATTGAACTATGGCTACACCTTC. Amino acid sequence: CAISDRGQLNYGYTF.

The chain couples TRBV20-1 to TRBJ2-1; 9 bases agree with TRBD2. CDR1 is DFQATT and CDR2 is SNEGSKA in the germline V gene (reference sequence). This CDR3 comprises 13 residues. J lost 2 bases, V lost 6 bases, and 2 bases had no gene match. DNA for the CDR3: TGCAGTGCGGAGCGGGGGGCCTACAATGAGCAGTTCTTC. Residues: CSAERGAYNEQFF.

DNA for the CDR3: TGTGCCAGCAGTTTAAGGGCCCTCGCCCCCGGGGAGCTGTTTTTT. This translates into CASSLRALAPGELFF. The V gene is TRBV27, the J gene TRBJ2-2; no definite D call. CDR3 size: 15 residues. CDR1 is MNHEY, CDR2 SMNVEV, per germline (reference sequence). Trimming took off 2 bases at V and 6 bases at J, with 13 bases between the two ends.

This clonotype was observed once. This chain's CDR3 is CASSKDRGAYEQYF. In DNA form, the CDR3 reads TGTGCCAGCAGCAAAGACAGGGGGGCATACGAGCAGTACTTC. V is TRBV6-5 and J is TRBJ2-7, with 9 bases identical to TRBD1. In germline, CDR1 is MNHEY, CDR2 SVGAGI. The CDR3 is 14 residues long. V trimming: 6 bases; J trimming: 4 bases; junction bases outside the gene matches: 7.

This chain joins TRBV6-1 and TRBJ1-1; D might be TRBD1 (5 bases). V gave up 8 bases and J gave up 5 bases, with 18 bases separating them. The CDR3 runs 14 residues. Germline V gene data show CDR1 as MNHNS and CDR2 as SASEGT. The CDR3 spells CASLRRGRTTEAFF. The CDR3 region has the DNA TGTGCCAGCCTACGTCGGGGCCGGACGACTGAAGCTTTCTTT.

This chain joins TRBV15 and TRBJ2-1; tentatively, D is TRBD2 (5 bases). The CDR3 extends over 13 amino acids. The germline gives CDR1 LNHNV, CDR2 YYDKDF (reference sequence). Trimming shortened V by 0 bases and J by 11 bases, and 11 bases separated the two germline ends. The CDR3 nucleotides read TGTGCCACCAGCAGAGATTCCAGCGGACAGCAGTTCTTC. Its protein is CATSRDSSGQQFF.

This chain connects TRBV7-6 to TRBJ2-3; D not resolved. Germline CDR1 reads SGHVS; CDR2 reads FNYEAQ. The V gene lost 2 bases and the J gene lost 3 bases, with 6 bases spanning the gap. The CDR3 totals 13 residues. CDR3 bases: TGTGCCAGCAGCTTATCAGTGACAGATACGCAGTATTTT. It specifies CASSLSVTDTQYF.

This clonotype was seen a handful of times. The V gene is TRBV2, the J gene TRBJ1-5, with D perhaps TRBD1 (5 bases). Looked up from germline, CDR1 is SNHLY and CDR2 is FYNNEI. The CDR3 is 14 amino acids. V was pared by 6 bases and J by 0 bases, with 9 bases between. CDR3 coding DNA: TGTGCCAGCAGGGGGACCGCTAGCAATCAGCCCCAGCATTTT. Its protein is CASRGTASNQPQHF.

This rearrangement joins TRBV5-1 to TRBJ2-3, with TRBD2 matching over 9 bases. The CDR3 spans 16 residues. CDR1 SGHRS and CDR2 YFSETQ come from the germline V gene. V trimming: 4 bases; J trimming: 1 base; junction bases outside the gene matches: 7. The CDR3 sequence is CASSDGAGGRTDTQYF. The CDR3 region has the DNA TGCGCCAGCAGCGACGGAGCGGGGGGCCGCACAGATACGCAGTATTTT.

The chain employs TRBV27 and TRBJ2-7; D unclear. Germline V lookup: CDR1 MNHEY, CDR2 SMNVEV (reference sequence). V was clipped by 5 bases and J by 0 bases, with 17 bases between them. The CDR3 loop spans 16 amino acids. The CDR3 region has the DNA TGTGCCAGCAGTCCACAACCCGCGCTTAGCTCCTACGAGCAGTACTTC. Residues: CASSPQPALSSYEQYF.

V usage is TRBV12-3 or TRBV12-4 and J usage is TRBJ2-3; D possibly corresponds to TRBD1 (5 bases). The CDR3 runs to 15 residues. Trimming shortened V by 6 bases and J by 2 bases, and 15 bases separated the two germline ends. CDR3 coding DNA: TGTGCCAGCAGGATAGAACAGGTTTCCACAGATACGCAGTATTTT. It specifies CASRIEQVSTDTQYF.

The chain links TRBV20-1 to TRBJ2-3; 10 bases align to TRBD2. Trimming removed 8 bases from V and 1 base from J; junction bases left unmatched: 12. CDR3 length: 16 amino acids. The germline V gene encodes CDR1 DFQATT and CDR2 SNEGSKA (reference sequence). CDR3 coding DNA: TGCAGTCCCCCGGGGATCCTAGCGGGAGGCACAGATACGCAGTATTTT. Its protein is CSPPGILAGGTDTQYF.

The J gene is TRBJ1-2, the V gene TRBV19; 7 bases are shared with TRBD1. CDR1 LNHDA and CDR2 SQIVND come from the germline V gene (reference sequence). V gave up 5 bases and J gave up 0 bases; unmatched junction bases: 9. The CDR3 sequence is 16 residues long. The chain's CDR3 is CASSPGGQTSNYGYTF. In nucleotides, the CDR3 is TGTGCCAGTAGTCCCGGGGGACAGACGTCTAACTATGGCTACACCTTC.

This chain connects TRBV7-2 to TRBJ2-7; D perhaps matches TRBD2 (7 bases). The CDR3 contains 17 residues. V shed 2 bases and J shed 2 bases, with 19 bases lying between them. Looked up from germline, CDR1 is SGHTA and CDR2 is FQGNSA. As DNA, the CDR3 is TGTGCCAGCAGCTTAAGGGGGGGGTTTAGTACTACCTACGAGCAGTACTTC. It encodes CASSLRGGFSTTYEQYF.

The chain recombines TRBV2 with TRBJ1-1, with D hard to call. CDR3 size: 13 residues. From germline, CDR1 is SNHLY and CDR2 FYNNEI. Between the trimmed V and J ends, which lost 7 bases and 1 base, there was a span of 10 bases. The CDR3 spells CASIFRQNTEAFF. The CDR3 bases are TGTGCCAGCATATTTAGGCAGAACACTGAAGCTTTCTTT.

In its sample, this clonotype is large. The gene calls are TRBV10-3 and TRBJ2-5, with 13 bases matching TRBD2. The CDR3 runs 17 residues. From germline, CDR1 is ENHRY and CDR2 SYGVKD. The trim removed 0 bases at V and 1 base at J, leaving 2 bases unmatched. CDR3 in amino acids: CAISESGLAGVQETQYF. As DNA, the CDR3 is TGTGCCATCAGTGAGTCAGGACTAGCGGGGGTCCAAGAGACCCAGTACTTC.

The chain recombines TRBV3-1 with TRBJ1-3, with D possibly matching TRBD1 (6 bases). Trimming stripped 2 bases from V and 0 bases from J, with 11 bases between. CDR1 and CDR2 from the germline V gene are LGHDT and YNNKEL (reference sequence). CDR3 length: 16 amino acids. The CDR3 DNA follows: TGTGCCAGCAGCCAATTCGGACAGCTCTCTGGAAACACCATATATTTT. Encoded protein: CASSQFGQLSGNTIYF.

The CDR3 coding sequence is TGCGCCAGCAGCTTAGGGCTAGCGGCAACAGATACGCAGTATTTT. Amino acids: CASSLGLAATDTQYF. V usage is TRBV5-1 and J usage is TRBJ2-3; 7 bases are a match to TRBD2. This CDR3 has 15 residues. CDR1 is SGHRS and CDR2 is YFSETQ in the germline V gene. Germline trimming cut 2 bases from V and 3 bases from J; bases unmatched to any gene: 6.

The rearrangement joins TRBV7-2 to TRBJ1-6, with D unclear. Trimming shortened V by 3 bases and J by 7 bases, and 7 bases separated the two germline ends. The length of the CDR3 is 13 residues. Looked up from germline, CDR1 is SGHTA and CDR2 is FQGNSA. CDR3 loop: CASSFKGNSPLHF. CDR3 nucleotides: TGTGCCAGCAGCTTTAAGGGAAATTCACCCCTCCACTTT.

There are a few counts of this clonotype. V gene TRBV18 combines with J gene TRBJ1-1, with TRBD1 matching 7 bases. Germline CDR1 and CDR2: KGHSH and LQKENI. The CDR3 spans 14 residues. Unmatched junction bases numbered 3, after V lost 4 bases and J lost 1 base. The CDR3 region is CASSRQGRNTEAFF. In DNA form, the CDR3 reads TGTGCCAGCTCACGACAGGGTCGGAACACTGAAGCTTTCTTT.